The 3 T cell receptor beta chains below were found in one sample sequenced in a study of early T cells in non-severe SARS-CoV-2 infection. TCRdb analysed the 5' RACE reads with MiXCR anew, one entry per CDR3 protein. There are 100,000 to 130,000 distinct CDR3 sequences in the sample; 11% occur only once, and about 7.6% lies in the top ten. What was sequenced was whole blood. Receptors originate from an adult who was a healthcare worker with PCR-confirmed SARS-CoV-2 infection or an uninfected control (not recorded which).

This chain joins TRBV20-1 and TRBJ2-1; possibly TRBD1 for D (5 bases). The V end lost 7 bases, the J end lost 7 bases, and 11 bases lay between the germline ends. The CDR3 is made up of 11 amino acids. Germline CDR1 reads DFQATT; CDR2 reads SNEGSKA (reference sequence). CDR3 in amino acids: CSGTRQNEQFF. The CDR3 DNA reads TGCAGTGGGACCAGACAGAATGAGCAGTTCTTC.

The sample holds many counts of this clonotype. The V gene is TRBV9, the J gene TRBJ2-7; D may be TRBD1 (6 bases). Looked up from germline, CDR1 is SGDLS and CDR2 is YYNGEE. Trimming removed 3 bases at V and 9 bases at J, with 19 bases between. The CDR3 runs 14 residues. CDR3 sequence: CASSAQGRGEGQYF. DNA of the CDR3: TGTGCCAGCAGCGCCCAAGGCAGGGGTGAGGGGCAGTACTTC.

This clonotype was seen at least ten times. V usage is TRBV2 and J usage is TRBJ1-2; D not resolved. The CDR3 length is 17 residues. Germline V gives CDR1 SNHLY, CDR2 FYNNEI. Between the trimmed V and J ends, which lost 2 bases and 8 bases, there was a span of 24 bases. In DNA, the CDR3 is TGTGCCAGCAGTGAATTAACAATGGGATCGGGGTCTTCCGGCTACACCTTC. Translated: CASSELTMGSGSSGYTF.